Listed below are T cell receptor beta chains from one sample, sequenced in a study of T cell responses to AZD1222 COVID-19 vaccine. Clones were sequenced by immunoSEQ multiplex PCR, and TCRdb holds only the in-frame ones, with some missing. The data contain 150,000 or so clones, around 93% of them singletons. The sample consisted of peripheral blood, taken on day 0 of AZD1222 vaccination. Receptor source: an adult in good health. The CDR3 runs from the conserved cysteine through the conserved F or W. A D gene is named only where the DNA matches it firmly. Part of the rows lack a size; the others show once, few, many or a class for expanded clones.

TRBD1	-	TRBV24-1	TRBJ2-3	CATSDPTGRTDTQYF	TGTGCCACCAGTGATCCGACAGGGCGCACAGATACGCAGTATTTT
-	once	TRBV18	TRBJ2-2	CASSPPSGRNTGELFF	TGTGCCAGCTCACCCCCGTCAGGTCGTAACACCGGGGAGCTGTTTTTT
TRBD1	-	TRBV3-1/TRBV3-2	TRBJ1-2	CASSQSDRGNYGYTF	TGTGCCAGCAGCCAATCGGACAGGGGGAACTATGGCTACACCTTC
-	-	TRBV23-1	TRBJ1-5	CARWGGVSNQPQHF	TGCGCCCGCTGGGGAGGGGTTAGCAATCAGCCCCAGCATTTT
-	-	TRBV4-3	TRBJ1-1	CASSLRQERHTEAFF	TGCGCCAGCAGCCTAAGACAGGAACGTCACACTGAAGCTTTCTTT
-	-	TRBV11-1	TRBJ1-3	CASSFFRESSGNTIYF	TGTGCCAGCAGCTTTTTCCGGGAGTCCTCTGGAAACACCATATATTTT
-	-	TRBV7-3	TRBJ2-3	CASSLVPGPTDTQYF	TGTGCCAGCAGCTTAGTTCCGGGACCCACAGATACGCAGTATTTT
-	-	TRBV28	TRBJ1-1	CASSFRSMGTEAFF	TGTGCCAGCAGTTTTAGGAGTATGGGGACTGAAGCTTTCTTT
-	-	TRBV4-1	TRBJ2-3	CASSLVVSTDTQYF	TGCGCCAGCAGCCTAGTTGTTAGCACAGATACGCAGTATTTT
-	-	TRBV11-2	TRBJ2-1	CASSGSGQEQFF	TGTGCCAGCAGCGGTTCAGGTCAGGAGCAGTTCTTC
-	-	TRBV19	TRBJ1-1	CASSTREDTEAFF	TGTGCCAGTAGTACCAGGGAAGACACTGAAGCTTTCTTT
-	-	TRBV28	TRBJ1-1	CASSSNRENTEAFF	TGTGCCAGCAGTTCCAACAGGGAGAACACTGAAGCTTTCTTT
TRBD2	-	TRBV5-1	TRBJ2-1	CASSSEKTSGIHNEQFF	TGCGCCAGCAGCTCCGAGAAGACTAGCGGGATTCACAATGAGCAGTTCTTC
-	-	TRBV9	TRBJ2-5	CASSPPARGETQYF	TGTGCCAGCAGCCCCCCAGCCCGGGGAGAGACCCAGTACTTC
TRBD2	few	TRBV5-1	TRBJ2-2	CASSLVVAGNTGELFF	TGCGCCAGCAGCTTGGTGGTAGCGGGAAACACCGGGGAGCTGTTTTTT
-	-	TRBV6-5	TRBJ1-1	CASSYSTGGTEAFF	TGTGCCAGCAGTTACTCAACGGGGGGGACTGAAGCTTTCTTT
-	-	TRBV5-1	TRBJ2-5	CASSLAGNQETQYF	TGCGCCAGCAGCTTGGCGGGAAACCAAGAGACCCAGTACTTC
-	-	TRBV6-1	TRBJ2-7	CASSARPGAVSYEQYF	TGTGCCAGCAGTGCCCGACCGGGGGCGGTCTCCTACGAGCAGTACTTC
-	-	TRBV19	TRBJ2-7	CATTRGQGRYEQYF	TGTGCCACTACGAGGGGTCAGGGGCGTTACGAGCAGTACTTC
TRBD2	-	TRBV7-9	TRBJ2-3	CASSPTSGSPPDTQYF	TGTGCCAGCAGCCCCACTAGCGGGAGCCCTCCAGATACGCAGTATTTT
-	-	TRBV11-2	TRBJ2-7	CASSLGRQVGSYEQYF	TGTGCCAGCAGCTTAGGTCGACAGGTGGGGTCCTACGAGCAGTACTTC
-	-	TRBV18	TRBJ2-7	CASQMGLEYEQYF	TGTGCCAGCCAAATGGGGCTTGAATACGAGCAGTACTTC
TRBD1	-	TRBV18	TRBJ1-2	CASSPLGTGVQGYGYTF	TGTGCCAGCTCACCACTCGGGACAGGAGTCCAGGGCTATGGCTACACCTTC
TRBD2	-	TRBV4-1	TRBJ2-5	CASSQSMGLAGETQYF	TGCGCCAGCAGCCAGTCCATGGGACTAGCAGGAGAGACCCAGTACTTC
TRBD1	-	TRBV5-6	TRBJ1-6	CASSFDRGNSPLHF	TGTGCCAGCAGCTTCGACAGGGGTAATTCACCCCTCCACTTT
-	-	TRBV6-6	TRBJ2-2	CASRSGELFF	TGTGCCAGCAGGTCCGGGGAGCTGTTTTTT
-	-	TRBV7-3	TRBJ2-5	CASSGGAEETQYF	TGTGCCAGCAGTGGGGGGGCGGAAGAGACCCAGTACTTC
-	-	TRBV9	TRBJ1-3	CASSVVTTPGNTIYF	TGTGCCAGCAGCGTAGTGACAACTCCTGGAAACACCATATATTTT
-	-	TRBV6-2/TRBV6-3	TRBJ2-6	CASSYGGLSGANVLTF	TGTGCCAGCAGTTACGGGGGGCTTTCTGGGGCCAACGTCCTGACTTTC
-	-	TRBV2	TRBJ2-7	CASIFTGAEATQYF	TGTGCCAGCATATTTACCGGGGCAGAGGCTACGCAGTACTTC
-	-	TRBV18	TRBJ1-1	CASSPNRVGTEAFF	TGTGCCAGCTCCCCGAACAGGGTCGGCACTGAAGCTTTCTTT
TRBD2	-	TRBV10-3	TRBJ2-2	CAISREGNTGELFF	TGTGCCATCAGTAGGGAGGGAAACACCGGGGAGCTGTTTTTT
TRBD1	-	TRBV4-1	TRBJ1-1	CASSHPRGELRKNTEAFF	TGCGCCAGCAGCCACCCCAGGGGGGAGTTGAGAAAGAACACTGAAGCTTTCTTT
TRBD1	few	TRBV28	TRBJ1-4	CASSIRDRGIWFTNEKLFF	TGTGCCAGCAGTATCCGGGACAGGGGGATTTGGTTCACTAATGAAAAACTGTTTTTT
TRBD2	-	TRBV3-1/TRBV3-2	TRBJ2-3	CASSPQFSGGSTDTQYF	TGTGCCAGCAGTCCTCAATTTAGCGGGGGGAGCACAGATACGCAGTATTTT
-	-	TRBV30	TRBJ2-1	CAWSVRLSNEQFF	TGTGCCTGGAGTGTAAGGCTTAGCAATGAGCAGTTCTTC
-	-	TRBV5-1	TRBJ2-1	CASSLGGPNEQFF	TGCGCCAGCAGCTTGGGGGGACCCAATGAGCAGTTCTTC
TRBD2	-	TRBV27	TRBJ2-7	CASGAGTRYEQYF	TGTGCCAGCGGAGCGGGGACGCGCTACGAGCAGTACTTC
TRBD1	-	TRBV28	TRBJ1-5	CASRGTVHSNQPQHF	TGTGCCAGCAGGGGGACAGTCCATAGCAATCAGCCCCAGCATTTT
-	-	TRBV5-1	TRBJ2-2	CASSLELTGELFF	TGCGCCAGCAGCCTGGAGTTAACCGGGGAGCTGTTTTTT
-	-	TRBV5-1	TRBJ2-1	CASKGNNEQFF	TGCGCCAGCAAAGGCAACAATGAGCAGTTCTTC
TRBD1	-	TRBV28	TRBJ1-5	CASRLPGDRDNQPQHF	TGTGCCAGCAGATTACCTGGGGACAGGGACAATCAGCCCCAGCATTTT
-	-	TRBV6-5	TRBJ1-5	CASRRDVNQPQHF	TGTGCCAGCAGACGGGATGTCAATCAGCCCCAGCATTTT
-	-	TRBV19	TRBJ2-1	CASTGADNEQFF	TGTGCCAGTACTGGGGCTGACAATGAGCAGTTCTTC
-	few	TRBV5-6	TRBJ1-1	CASSFGGGMSGTEAFF	TGTGCCAGCAGCTTTGGGGGAGGGATGTCCGGGACTGAAGCTTTCTTT
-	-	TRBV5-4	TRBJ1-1	CASSLSIASEAFF	TGTGCCAGCAGCTTGTCAATTGCGTCTGAAGCTTTCTTT
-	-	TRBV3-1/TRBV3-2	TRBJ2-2	CASSQDLARRDAGELFF	TGTGCCAGCAGCCAAGATTTGGCCCGGAGGGACGCCGGGGAGCTGTTTTTT
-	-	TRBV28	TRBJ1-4	CASSLSTGFNEKLFF	TGTGCCAGCAGTTTATCAACAGGGTTTAATGAAAAACTGTTTTTT
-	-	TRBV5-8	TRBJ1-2	CASSLARGIYGYTF	TGTGCCAGCAGCCTGGCACGGGGGATCTATGGCTACACCTTC
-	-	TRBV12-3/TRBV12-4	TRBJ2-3	CASSLNNPQLYF	TGTGCCAGCAGTTTAAATAACCCCCAACTGTATTTT